The entry that follows covers one T cell receptor (beta chain) sequence. There are 15 residues in the CDR3. Germline values: CDR1 MNHEY, CDR2 SVGAGI. V lost 7 bases to trimming and J lost 1 base; unmatched junction nucleotides: 9. The sample belongs to a study of blood T cell repertoires in COVID-19. Study summary: Material from acute and convalescent COVID-19 was sourced from the United States, Italy and Spain. Sources were T cells, B-cell-depleted T cells, or PBMCs; the material itself was cDNA or gDNA.

Per the study methods: It was from reference gene primer amplification that nucleated cell counts were estimated. Clones were read by immunoSEQ multiplex PCR, and TCRdb kept only the in-frame ones, dropping some. V and J calls and clone size are copied from that table; D and trimming were computed from the DNA. The sample includes some 97,000 clones, roughly 86% of them seen just once. The J gene is TRBJ2-5, the V gene TRBV6-5; 7 nucleotides align to TRBD1. Sample: peripheral blood. The receptor's source is a woman aged 60-75 years with acute or convalescent COVID-19. The CDR3 DNA sequence: TGTGCCAGCACTTTATCTGGGACAGCCCAAGAGACCCAGTACTTC. Amino acid sequence: CASTLSGTAQETQYF.